The 26 T cell receptor beta chains in this list originate from one sample, sequenced in a study of cytomegalovirus exposure and HLA in healthy donors. The PCR ran on 60 Vbeta and 13 Jbeta primers. Assay: immunoSEQ multiplex PCR; the TCRdb copy retains only in-frame clones and omits some. This sample has 200,000 to 250,000 clones, with approximately 80% found just once. Sequencing was performed on PBMCs. The receptors were sampled from a woman aged 55-70 years in good health and CMV-seropositive.

On this clone itself: One end of the junction varies from germline; a read error may be responsible. This chain connects TRBV27 to TRBJ2-7, with TRBD1 matching over 8 bases. There are 14 residues in the CDR3. Germline CDR1 and CDR2: MNHEY and SMNVEV (reference sequence). Here the CDR3 reads CASSFPGGSHEQYF. The CDR3 coding sequence is TGTGCCAGCAGTTTCCCAGGGGGCTCCCACGAGCAGTACTTC.

The V call is TRBV7-9, the J call TRBJ1-4, with D possibly being TRBD1 (6 bases). Deletions cut 5 bases from V and 8 bases from J, with 18 bases between. CDR1 is SEHNR, CDR2 FQNEAQ, per germline (reference sequence). The CDR3 sequence is 15 residues long. CDR3 nucleotides: TGTGCCAGCAGCATCCGGACAGATAAAGGGGAAAAACTGTTTTTT. Residues: CASSIRTDKGEKLFF.

The chain recombines TRBV9 with TRBJ2-3; D is uncertain. Germline values: CDR1 SGDLS, CDR2 YYNGEE. There are 12 residues in the CDR3. The germline V and J ends were trimmed by 4 bases and 2 bases, with 5 bases remaining between them. The DNA for the CDR3 is TGTGCCAGCAGCCCCAACACAGATACGCAGTATTTT. It is translated as CASSPNTDTQYF.

This clone was counted once. The V gene is TRBV7-9, the J gene TRBJ2-7, with TRBD1 matching over 9 bases. The CDR3 extends over 15 amino acids. The V gene end was trimmed by 4 bases and the J gene end by 3 bases; junction bases not matched to a gene: 7. CDR1 SEHNR and CDR2 FQNEAQ come from the germline V gene (reference sequence). The CDR3 region has the DNA TGTGCCAGCAGCTCCTCCGGGACAGGGAACTACGAGCAGTACTTC. As protein: CASSSSGTGNYEQYF.

This chain uses TRBV14 with TRBJ1-3, with D uncertain. The CDR3 has 13 residues. V dropped 0 bases and J dropped 4 bases, with 4 bases sitting between them. Germline values: CDR1 SGHDN, CDR2 FVKESK. The CDR3 protein is CASSQDIGNTIYF. DNA for the CDR3: TGTGCCAGCAGCCAAGATATCGGAAACACCATATATTTT.

The chain couples TRBV19 to TRBJ1-5; 8 bases are shared with TRBD1. This CDR3 region has 15 residues. CDR1 and CDR2 from the germline V gene are LNHDA and SQIVND (reference sequence). Losses at the gene ends were 6 bases for V and 4 bases for J; bases not matched to a gene: 8. This chain's CDR3 is CASRSTGGGNQPQHF. Written as DNA, the CDR3 is TGTGCCAGTAGGAGCACAGGGGGGGGTAATCAGCCCCAGCATTTT. The entire variable domain, with the rest obtained from reference TRBV19 and TRBJ1-5, is as follows: DGGITQSPKYLFRKEGQNVTLSCEQNLNHDAMYWYRQDPGQGLRLIYYSQIVNDFQKGDIAEGYSVSREKKESFPLTVTSAQKNPTAFYLCASRSTGGGNQPQHFGDGTRLSIL.

The V gene is TRBV5-1, the J gene TRBJ1-2; weak D call: TRBD1 (6 bases). V was cut by 4 bases and J by 0 bases, with 13 bases left in between. Germline V gene sequence: CDR1 SGHRS, CDR2 YFSETQ. The CDR3 has 15 residues. The CDR3 protein is CASSPDSLTNYGYTF. Written as DNA, the CDR3 is TGCGCCAGCAGCCCGGACAGCCTAACTAACTATGGCTACACCTTC.

This chain links TRBV27 with TRBJ2-1, with TRBD1 matching over 9 bases. This CDR3 region has 15 residues. The V and J ends lost 5 bases and 2 bases, in that order; junction bases with no gene match: 4. Germline CDR1 reads MNHEY; CDR2 reads SMNVEV (reference sequence). The CDR3 DNA reads as TGTGCCAGCAGTCTAGGGACAGGGACCTACAATGAGCAGTTCTTC. The encoded protein is CASSLGTGTYNEQFF.

The chain links TRBV18 to TRBJ2-7; perhaps TRBD1 as D (6 bases). V dropped 3 bases and J dropped 6 bases, with 15 bases sitting between them. Germline lookup yields CDR1 KGHSH and CDR2 LQKENI. The CDR3 runs 14 residues. CDR3 bases: TGTGCCAGCTCACCTCCTCGTTCAGGGGTCGAGCAGTACTTC. Translating it yields CASSPPRSGVEQYF.

V and J are TRBV9 and TRBJ2-3; TRBD1 matches at 7 bases. Looked up from germline, CDR1 is SGDLS and CDR2 is YYNGEE. This CDR3 is 17 amino acids long. The junction had 15 bases not matched to a gene; V was cut back by 4 bases and J by 4 bases. CDR3 protein: CASSPIGRGLGADTQYF. The CDR3 DNA reads as TGTGCCAGCAGCCCTATTGGCAGGGGGTTAGGGGCAGATACGCAGTATTTT.

The V gene is TRBV27, the J gene TRBJ2-7, with 10 bases identical to TRBD2. The germline gives CDR1 MNHEY, CDR2 SMNVEV (reference sequence). J gave up 5 bases and V 4 bases, and 11 bases lay outside the gene matches. The CDR3 extends over 16 amino acids. The DNA for the CDR3 is TGTGCCAGCAGTTCCCCCCGTGCTAGCGGGGGTGACGAGCAGTACTTC. Its translation: CASSSPRASGGDEQYF.

The rearrangement links TRBV6-5 to TRBJ1-2; D not certain. Germline loops: CDR1 MNHEY, CDR2 SVGAGI. The CDR3 contains 14 residues. V was pared by 2 bases and J by 4 bases, with 11 bases between. CDR3 sequence: CASSYSVRGYGYTF. CDR3 nucleotides: TGTGCCAGCAGTTACAGCGTCCGGGGCTATGGCTACACCTTC.

This clone has just one count. The V and J genes are TRBV27 and TRBJ2-5; 8 bases map to TRBD2. The V gene's germline CDR1 is MNHEY and CDR2 SMNVEV (reference sequence). V lost 3 bases to trimming and J lost 4 bases; unmatched junction nucleotides: 10. The CDR3 totals 16 residues. In DNA, the CDR3 is TGTGCCAGCAGTTTTTTAACGGGAGGGCCGCGAGAGACCCAGTACTTC. It specifies CASSFLTGGPRETQYF.

V usage is TRBV2 and J usage is TRBJ2-7; D might be TRBD2 (5 bases). Germline V gives CDR1 SNHLY, CDR2 FYNNEI. There are 12 residues in the CDR3. V shed 8 bases and J shed 3 bases, with 11 bases lying between them. CDR3 in amino acids: CASGLALYEQYF. CDR3 sequence (DNA): TGTGCCAGCGGACTTGCGCTCTACGAGCAGTACTTC.

The gene calls are TRBV4-1 and TRBJ2-1; D might be TRBD2 (6 bases). Trimming cost V 3 bases and J 8 bases, with 17 bases left between them. This CDR3 region has 15 residues. Germline CDR1 MGHRA, CDR2 YSYEKL. The CDR3 loop reads CASSHRRGGIDEQFF. CDR3 in DNA: TGCGCCAGCAGCCATCGGAGGGGCGGTATCGATGAGCAGTTCTTC.

The CDR3 sequence is CASSLGQGDTGELFF. Written as DNA, the CDR3 is TGTGCCAGCAGCCTTGGACAGGGAGACACCGGGGAGCTGTTTTTT. The V gene is TRBV6-1, the J gene TRBJ2-2; 8 nucleotides match TRBD1. This CDR3 region has 15 residues. V was clipped by 6 bases and J by 3 bases; unmatched bases: 6. CDR1 and CDR2 (germline): MNHNS, SASEGT.

V is TRBV9 and J is TRBJ2-1, with 7 positions matching TRBD2. CDR3 length: 16 residues. Germline lookup yields CDR1 SGDLS and CDR2 YYNGEE. V shed 0 bases and J 5 bases; nucleotides not matched to a gene: 8. The CDR3 here is CASSVGQAGRNNEQFF. The CDR3 DNA reads as TGTGCCAGCAGCGTAGGCCAAGCGGGACGAAACAATGAGCAGTTCTTC.

The V gene is TRBV28, the J gene TRBJ2-1; 9 bases are shared with TRBD2. V dropped 3 bases and J dropped 7; count of bases not matched to a gene: 1. The CDR3 extends over 13 amino acids. Per germline, CDR1 MDHEN and CDR2 SYDVKM. The CDR3 reads CASSFTSGNEQFF. CDR3 DNA sequence: TGTGCCAGCAGTTTTACTAGCGGGAATGAGCAGTTCTTC.

This clone appeared a few times. The chain carries TRBV9 and TRBJ2-1, with 10 nucleotides matching TRBD2. The CDR3 length is 15 residues. Unmatched junction bases numbered 1, after V lost 0 bases and J lost 4 bases. Germline V CDR1 and CDR2: SGDLS, YYNGEE. The CDR3 DNA sequence: TGTGCCAGCAGCGTAGGGACTAGCGGATACAATGAGCAGTTCTTC. As protein: CASSVGTSGYNEQFF.

A remark on this clone: Other DNA sequences in this sample translate to the same CDR3. The CDR3 nucleotides read TGTGCCACCAGCAGAGAAGGGGCAGATACGCAGTATTTT. This encodes CATSREGADTQYF. The chain combines TRBV15 with TRBJ2-3; a possible D gene is TRBD1 (5 bases). In germline, CDR1 is LNHNV, CDR2 YYDKDF (reference sequence). Deletions cut 0 bases from V and 4 bases from J, with 5 bases between. The CDR3 length is 13 residues.

The CDR3 sequence: CASFGQGGIQANEKLFF. The DNA of the CDR3 is TGTGCCAGCTTTGGACAGGGTGGCATCCAAGCTAATGAAAAACTGTTTTTT. The chain joins TRBV7-8 to TRBJ1-4; 8 bases are a match to TRBD1. This CDR3 is 17 amino acids long. Germline CDR1 reads SGHVS; CDR2 reads FQNEAQ. The V gene end was trimmed by 8 bases and the J gene end by 3 bases; junction bases not matched to a gene: 14.

In the case of this clone: Compared with germline, one end of the junction differs, possibly owing to a read error. The chain uses TRBV7-9 and TRBJ2-7, with TRBD2 matching over 7 bases. This CDR3 region has 14 residues. Germline loops: CDR1 SEHNR, CDR2 FQNEAQ (reference sequence). CDR3 loop: CSSSLGGGFYEQYF. As DNA, the CDR3 is TGTTCCAGCAGCCTTGGGGGAGGGTTCTACGAGCAGTACTTC. The variable domain in full, with the rest retrieved from reference TRBV7-9 and TRBJ2-7, is DTGVSQNPRHKITKRGQNVTFRCDPISEHNRLYWYRQTLGQGPEFLTYFQNEAQLEKSRLLSDRFSAERPKGSFSTLEIQRTEQGDSAMYLCSSSLGGGFYEQYFGPGTRLTVT.

The chain employs TRBV28 and TRBJ2-5, with 8 bases that match TRBD1. This CDR3 is built from 16 residues. V shed 5 bases and J 2 bases; nucleotides not matched to a gene: 10. Looked up from germline, CDR1 is MDHEN and CDR2 is SYDVKM. In nucleotides, the CDR3 is TGTGCCAGCAGTAACCCCTCGGGACAGGCACAAGAGACCCAGTACTTC. Translated: CASSNPSGQAQETQYF.

The J gene is TRBJ1-1, the V gene TRBV4-1; 10 nucleotides match TRBD1. V was pared by 2 bases and J by 11 bases, with 8 bases of the junction left unmatched. In germline, CDR1 is MGHRA, CDR2 YSYEKL. The CDR3 runs to 14 residues. This chain's CDR3 is CASSQIATTGGAFF. The CDR3 DNA reads as TGCGCCAGCAGCCAAATCGCGACGACAGGGGGCGCTTTCTTT.

The J gene is TRBJ2-2, the V gene TRBV19, with D perhaps TRBD2 (5 bases). The V gene's germline CDR1 is LNHDA and CDR2 SQIVND (reference sequence). V was clipped by 4 bases and J by 2 bases, with 17 bases between them. The CDR3 is 17 amino acids. The CDR3 here is CASSKPSQRFNTGELFF. In nucleotides, the CDR3 is TGTGCCAGTAGTAAACCGTCCCAGCGGTTTAACACCGGGGAGCTGTTTTTT.

J is TRBJ1-3 and V is TRBV23-1; 9 bases agree with TRBD1. TRBV23-1 is classed as an ORF, of uncertain function. This CDR3 region has 15 residues. With V trimmed by 4 bases and J by 0 bases, 1 base remained unmatched. DNA for the CDR3: TGCGCCAGCAGTCGGACAGGGGACTCTGGAAACACCATATATTTT. Translating gives CASSRTGDSGNTIYF.